Listed below are T cell receptor beta chains from one sample, sequenced in a study of blood T cell repertoires in COVID-19. Only in-frame clones appear in the TCRdb table, and some are missing; sequencing was by immunoSEQ multiplex PCR. The sample has under 300,000 clones, around 80% seen once; the top ten hold roughly 1.4%. The sequenced sample was peripheral blood. These receptors came from a woman in her forties who had recovered from COVID-19. Each CDR3 is given with its conserved first and last residue. A D gene is named only where the DNA matches it firmly. A row's size may be missing; if present it is once, few, many or a size class.

abundance,v_gene,j_gene,d_gene,CDR3nt,CDR3aa
-,TRBV11-3,TRBJ2-1,-,TGTGCCAGCACACTGGGGGGAAGCTCCTACAATGAGCAGTTCTTC,CASTLGGSSYNEQFF
-,TRBV28,TRBJ1-6,TRBD1,TGTGCCAGCAGTCACGGGACAGGGACTATTAATTCACCCCTCCACTTT,CASSHGTGTINSPLHF
-,TRBV12-3/TRBV12-4,TRBJ1-2,-,TGTGCCAGCAGCTCCTCTTTCGGCTACACCTTC,CASSSSFGYTF
-,TRBV19,TRBJ1-6,-,TGTGCCAGTGGCTCCCAAAATTCACCCCTCCACTTT,CASGSQNSPLHF
-,TRBV7-3,TRBJ2-3,TRBD2,TGTGCCAGCAGCTCCCGACTAGCGGGCACAGATACGCAGTATTTT,CASSSRLAGTDTQYF
-,TRBV5-1,TRBJ2-3,TRBD1,TGCGCCAGCAGCTTGGAGGGACAGGGGTCAGATACGCAGTATTTT,CASSLEGQGSDTQYF
-,TRBV28,TRBJ2-5,-,TGTGCCAGCAGTTTATCGTACGGCGGCTGGGAGACCCAGTACTTC,CASSLSYGGWETQYF
-,TRBV5-1,TRBJ1-2,-,TGCGCCAGCAGCTTGGGACACGCTGCTGCTAACTATGGCTACACCTTC,CASSLGHAAANYGYTF
-,TRBV11-3,TRBJ2-7,-,TGTGCCAGCAGCTTCCCCCCATCTGGGGACATCAATTCCTACGAGCAGTACTTC,CASSFPPSGDINSYEQYF
once,TRBV24-1,TRBJ1-1,-,TGTGCCACCAGTGATTTTGGGGGGAGGGACGGGGAAGCTTTCTTT,CATSDFGGRDGEAFF
-,TRBV28,TRBJ1-1,-,TGTGCCAGCAGGTCTAACACTGAAGCTTTCTTT,CASRSNTEAFF
-,TRBV4-1,TRBJ2-1,-,TGCGCCAGCAGCCCCGGGACAACTAATAACTACAATGAGCAGTTCTTC,CASSPGTTNNYNEQFF
-,TRBV10-3,TRBJ2-1,-,TGTGCCATCAGTCGGGGCAATGAGCAGTTCTTC,CAISRGNEQFF
-,TRBV2,TRBJ2-1,TRBD2,TGTGCCAGCAGTGGGCCGGGAGCGGGGGCCAATGAGCAGTTCTTC,CASSGPGAGANEQFF
-,TRBV27,TRBJ1-5,-,TGTGCCAGGGAATACGGGACAATCGGCAATCAGCCCCAGCATTTT,CAREYGTIGNQPQHF
-,TRBV5-6,TRBJ1-1,-,TGTGCCAGCAGCCCCGTCGGGACTGTGAACACTGAAGCTTTCTTT,CASSPVGTVNTEAFF